A selection of T cell receptor beta chains follows, all from one sample in a study of blood T cells in healthy people across ages. Each CDR3 protein gets one entry after TCRdb re-called the 5' RACE reads with MiXCR. The data contain about 400,000 distinct CDR3 sequences, approximately 47% of them singletons. Sequenced sample: blood. The origin of the receptors is a man aged 55 to 70 in good health. Both conserved end residues are part of each CDR3. The D gene is left open where the match is weak. Expanded clones get a size class; other rows say once, few or many, or leave the size out.

>.|TRBJ1-2|TRBV6-6|TRBD1
CASSDVTGHYGYTF
TGTGCCAGCAGCGACGTGACAGGGCACTATGGCTACACCTTC
>.|TRBJ1-2|TRBV29-1|.
CSPYRVLYGYTF
TGCAGCCCCTACAGGGTTCTATATGGCTACACCTTC
>few|TRBJ2-7|TRBV28|.
CATGPPYEQYF
TGTGCCACGGGACCCCCCTACGAGCAGTACTTC
>.|TRBJ2-1|TRBV10-3|TRBD2
CAISYGTSGTKYTYNEQFF
TGTGCCATCAGTTACGGGACTAGCGGGACGAAGTATACCTACAATGAGCAGTTCTTC
>.|TRBJ1-2|TRBV11-2|.
CASSNNREFGYTF
TGTGCCAGCAGCAACAACAGGGAATTTGGCTACACCTTC
>few|TRBJ1-2|TRBV9|.
CASSAGRGYTF
TGTGCCAGCAGCGCCGGACGCGGCTACACCTTC
>.|TRBJ2-3|TRBV29-1|TRBD2
CSALYSGVTDTQYF
TGCAGCGCCCTTTACAGCGGGGTCACAGATACGCAGTATTTT
>.|TRBJ2-5|TRBV28|.
CASSLPGYQETQYF
TGTGCCAGCAGTTTACCCGGGTACCAAGAGACCCAGTACTTC
>.|TRBJ2-5|TRBV12-3/TRBV12-4|.
CASTRRGNEQYF
TGTGCCAGCACCCGGAGGGGTAATGAGCAGTACTTC
>.|TRBJ2-5|TRBV4-3|.
CASSRGGRDSPEQYF
TGCGCCAGCAGCCGCGGAGGCCGGGACTCACCTGAGCAGTACTTC
>.|TRBJ2-1|TRBV7-2|.
CASTPQSADYNEQFF
TGTGCCAGCACCCCCCAGTCGGCAGATTACAATGAGCAGTTCTTC
>few|TRBJ2-3|TRBV11-3|TRBD1
CASSSNRGLRTDTQYF
TGTGCCAGCAGCTCAAACAGGGGGCTACGGACAGATACGCAGTATTTT
>once|TRBJ2-7|TRBV7-8|.
CASSLALRGQAEQYF
TGTGCCAGCAGTTTAGCGCTTCGGGGTCAAGCCGAGCAGTACTTC
>.|TRBJ2-7|TRBV12-3/TRBV12-4|.
CASSPRGTDHEQYF
TGTGCCAGCAGTCCCCGGGGCACGGACCACGAGCAGTACTTC
>.|TRBJ2-3|TRBV20-1|.
CSARDQGLTDTQYF
TGCAGTGCTAGAGATCAAGGGCTCACAGATACGCAGTATTTT
>few|TRBJ1-6|TRBV5-1|.
CASSLGDNYSPLHF
TGCGCCAGCAGCTTGGGGGACAATTATTCACCCCTCCACTTT